This T cell receptor (beta chain) was found in a study of T cells after yellow fever vaccination. There are many counts of this clonotype. Its antigen is still unknown. The germline V gene has CDR1 SQVTM and CDR2 ANQGSEA. This CDR3 has 14 amino acids. After removal of 5 bases from V and 5 bases from J, the junction contained 6 bases not matched to a gene. By 5'RACE template switching, TCR cDNA was produced, with a universal primer site and UMIs added in the process. TCRdb passed the 5' RACE reads through MiXCR, listing each CDR3 protein once. This table has roughly 400,000 distinct CDR3 sequences, about 17% appearing once. Points from the study as a whole: Bulk-population clonotypes that are abundant could appear as contaminants in FACS-sorted repertoires.

The J gene is TRBJ1-5, the V gene TRBV29-1, with TRBD1 identical over 10 bases. The starting material was PBMCs, obtained before the yellow fever booster vaccination. The receptor comes from a man younger than 35 who received the YFV17D yellow fever vaccine. The CDR3 DNA sequence: TGCAGCGTTACCGGGACAGGGGTCGATCAGCCCCAGCATTTT. This sequence encodes CSVTGTGVDQPQHF.